A selection of T cell receptor beta chains follows, all from one sample in a study of cytomegalovirus exposure and HLA in healthy donors. Sequenced by immunoSEQ multiplex PCR; TCRdb stores in-frame clones only, minus some. The data show 170,000 or so clones, roughly four fifths seen once. The material sequenced was PBMCs. Every receptor here comes from a man between 45 and 60 years old in good health and CMV-seronegative. The CDR3 runs from the conserved cysteine through the conserved F or W. Fields, in order: D gene, V gene, J gene, clone size, CDR3 DNA, CDR3 protein. A D gene is named only where the DNA matches it firmly. Rows give clone size only sometimes, using once, few, many, or a class for an expanded clone.

d_call: -
v_call: TRBV28
j_call: TRBJ1-3
clone_size: -
cdr3_nt: TGTGCCAGCAGACAAGGACAAGGAGGAAACACCATATATTTT
cdr3_aa: CASRQGQGGNTIYF

d_call: -
v_call: TRBV12-5
j_call: TRBJ1-5
clone_size: once
cdr3_nt: TGTGCTAGTGGTTTATTAAATCAGCCCCAGCATTTT
cdr3_aa: CASGLLNQPQHF

d_call: TRBD1
v_call: TRBV7-3
j_call: TRBJ1-6
clone_size: -
cdr3_nt: TGTGCCAGCAGCTTCCGGGACAGAAATTCACCCCTCCACTTT
cdr3_aa: CASSFRDRNSPLHF

d_call: -
v_call: TRBV7-6
j_call: TRBJ2-5
clone_size: -
cdr3_nt: TGTGCCAGCAGGTCGACTAGTATCCCTCAAGAGACCCAGTACTTC
cdr3_aa: CASRSTSIPQETQYF

d_call: -
v_call: TRBV27
j_call: TRBJ2-3
clone_size: -
cdr3_nt: TGTGCCAGCAGCCCAGGGTTGACCACAGATACGCAGTATTTT
cdr3_aa: CASSPGLTTDTQYF

d_call: -
v_call: TRBV2
j_call: TRBJ2-2
clone_size: -
cdr3_nt: TGTGCCAGCAGGGCGACGACAGGGAACACCGGGGAGCTGTTTTTT
cdr3_aa: CASRATTGNTGELFF

d_call: TRBD1
v_call: TRBV4-2
j_call: TRBJ1-1
clone_size: -
cdr3_nt: TGTGCCAGCAGCCAGAGACAGGGGGTCAACACTGAAGCTTTCTTT
cdr3_aa: CASSQRQGVNTEAFF

d_call: TRBD1
v_call: TRBV6-5
j_call: TRBJ1-2
clone_size: few
cdr3_nt: TGTGCCAGGGGTTCCGGGACAGGGTCTAACTATGGCTACACCTTC
cdr3_aa: CARGSGTGSNYGYTF

d_call: -
v_call: TRBV9
j_call: TRBJ2-3
clone_size: -
cdr3_nt: TGTGCCAGCAGCGTAGACTCGATTAGCACAGATACGCAGTATTTT
cdr3_aa: CASSVDSISTDTQYF

d_call: -
v_call: TRBV28
j_call: TRBJ2-7
clone_size: -
cdr3_nt: TGTGCCAGCAGCACACACAGTCTCTCCTACGAGCAGTACTTC
cdr3_aa: CASSTHSLSYEQYF

d_call: TRBD1
v_call: TRBV20-1
j_call: TRBJ1-2
clone_size: -
cdr3_nt: TGCAGTGCTTCTGACAGGGGCGGCTACACCTTC
cdr3_aa: CSASDRGGYTF

d_call: -
v_call: TRBV11-3
j_call: TRBJ1-3
clone_size: few
cdr3_nt: TGTGCCAGCAGCTTAGATGAACGGAACACCATATATTTT
cdr3_aa: CASSLDERNTIYF

d_call: -
v_call: TRBV20-1
j_call: TRBJ2-1
clone_size: -
cdr3_nt: TGCAGTGCTAAGGAGAACAATGAGCAGTTCTTC
cdr3_aa: CSAKENNEQFF

d_call: TRBD2
v_call: TRBV5-6
j_call: TRBJ2-1
clone_size: -
cdr3_nt: TGTGCCAGCAGCCCCGGGATAGCGGGGGCCTATGAGCAGTTCTTC
cdr3_aa: CASSPGIAGAYEQFF

d_call: -
v_call: TRBV7-2
j_call: TRBJ2-1
clone_size: -
cdr3_nt: TGTGCCAGCAGCTTAGTAGCAACCGGGAACAATGAGCAGTTCTTC
cdr3_aa: CASSLVATGNNEQFF

d_call: -
v_call: TRBV15
j_call: TRBJ2-5
clone_size: -
cdr3_nt: TGTGCCACCAGCAGAGATCCTGTCCTACAAGAGACCCAGTACTTC
cdr3_aa: CATSRDPVLQETQYF

d_call: -
v_call: TRBV21-1
j_call: TRBJ2-5
clone_size: -
cdr3_nt: TGTGCCAGCAGCATGACCACACCGGGACAGGAAGGTGTGGAGGTTCAAGAGACCCAGTACTTC
cdr3_aa: CASSMTTPGQEGVEVQETQYF

d_call: TRBD2
v_call: TRBV18
j_call: TRBJ2-1
clone_size: -
cdr3_nt: TGTGCCAGCTCACCCGGACTAGCGGGAGTGGTAAATGAGCAGTTCTTC
cdr3_aa: CASSPGLAGVVNEQFF

d_call: TRBD1
v_call: TRBV28
j_call: TRBJ1-5
clone_size: -
cdr3_nt: TGTGCCAGCAGGGGTGGACAGGGAGGTCAGCCCCAGCATTTT
cdr3_aa: CASRGGQGGQPQHF

d_call: TRBD2
v_call: TRBV2
j_call: TRBJ2-1
clone_size: -
cdr3_nt: TGTGCCAGCGGAAAAACGGGACTAGCGGGGGGTAATGAGCAGTTCTTC
cdr3_aa: CASGKTGLAGGNEQFF

d_call: TRBD2
v_call: TRBV7-2
j_call: TRBJ2-5
clone_size: once
cdr3_nt: TGTGCCAGCAGCTCCGGACTAGCGGGGGAACAAGAGACCCAGTACTTC
cdr3_aa: CASSSGLAGEQETQYF

d_call: -
v_call: TRBV7-2
j_call: TRBJ2-1
clone_size: once
cdr3_nt: TGTGCCAGCAGCTCCCCTCCCCGTCTCGAGCAGTTCTTC
cdr3_aa: CASSSPPRLEQFF

d_call: TRBD1
v_call: TRBV10-3
j_call: TRBJ2-7
clone_size: -
cdr3_nt: TGTGCCATCAGTGAGTACAGGGGGACCTACGAGCAGTACTTC
cdr3_aa: CAISEYRGTYEQYF

d_call: -
v_call: TRBV28
j_call: TRBJ1-4
clone_size: -
cdr3_nt: TGTGCCAGCAGTTCCGTCCCGTACTATAATGAAAAACTGTTTTTT
cdr3_aa: CASSSVPYYNEKLFF